These T cell receptor beta chains were read from a single sample in a study of OX40 agonist ivuxolimab in advanced cancers. Sequencing used immunoSEQ multiplex PCR; TCRdb keeps in-frame clones, though not all of them. The profile shows roughly 89,000 clones, approximately 90% of them singletons. The sample here was CD4+ or CD8+ T cells sorted from blood, taken in a trial of the OX40 agonist ivuxolimab. These receptors came from an adult with an advanced solid tumor such as melanoma, head and neck, liver or kidney cancer. Each CDR3 is given with its conserved first and last residue.

v_gene	j_gene	CDR3aa
TRBV15	TRBJ1-1	CATSRGPFSGTEAFF
TRBV5-4	TRBJ2-3	CASSRGQGDGTDTQYF
TRBV7-2	TRBJ1-3	CASSPSSRNTIYF
TRBV15	TRBJ2-5	CATSRLEVAETQYF
TRBV5-6	TRBJ2-3	CASSSKVAGEFTDTQYF
TRBV5-4	TRBJ2-2	CASSGGKTTAGELFF
TRBV14	TRBJ2-7	CASSVHSGSYEQYF
TRBV21-1	TRBJ2-1	CASSKKKGGSFF
TRBV7-9	TRBJ2-1	CASSPPGSGNYNEQFF
TRBV7-2	TRBJ2-7	CASSLVRGYEQYF
TRBV5-1	TRBJ2-1	CASSLKGQGSYNEQFF
TRBV7-3	TRBJ2-1	CASSSVQGGYNEQFF
TRBV18	TRBJ2-3	CASSPQLNYRTDTQYF
TRBV18	TRBJ2-7	CASSPKGQGAYEQYF
TRBV19	TRBJ1-1	CVSTGTEAFF
TRBV5-1	TRBJ2-3	CASRGRKSTDTQYF
TRBV7-9	TRBJ2-2	CASSLFSNTGELFF
TRBV19	TRBJ2-7	CASSTLRESSYEQYF
TRBV28	TRBJ2-7	CASSLEAGIYEQYF
TRBV7-6	TRBJ2-5	CASSSGHRETQYF
TRBV27	TRBJ2-7	CASSYSSGAYEQYF
TRBV4-3	TRBJ2-7	CASSQYSGRDEQYF
TRBV7-8	TRBJ1-2	CASSLATGGNRGGYTF
TRBV11-2	TRBJ2-7	CASSRLGPRGRQYF
TRBV4-3	TRBJ1-4	CASSETWVSNEKLFF
TRBV29-1	TRBJ2-7	CSVGSGVSSYEQYF
TRBV28	TRBJ2-2	CASSLFGNLNTGELFF
TRBV5-1	TRBJ2-5	CASSPGLAGETQYF
TRBV5-1	TRBJ2-1	CASSLDGDNYNEQFF
TRBV2	TRBJ2-1	CASSSSGSSYNEQFF
TRBV4-2	TRBJ2-3	CASSQVNADTQYF
TRBV5-6	TRBJ2-7	CASSLGRRVYEQYF
TRBV5-1	TRBJ2-3	CASSLFSGDGWDTQYF
TRBV11-1	TRBJ1-2	CASSSGLTPVYTF
TRBV18	TRBJ2-7	CASSPGLPRYEQYF
TRBV29-1	TRBJ2-5	CSVARVGGQETQYF
TRBV2	TRBJ2-3	CASSPGRGTDTQYF
TRBV9	TRBJ2-1	CASSAPTSGRLPYNEQFF
TRBV27	TRBJ1-3	CASSLQGDPGNTIYF
TRBV28	TRBJ1-5	CASRLSRVQPQHF
TRBV5-1	TRBJ2-5	CASSLGGGAEETQYF
TRBV14	TRBJ2-7	CASSQEHGGPYEQYF